What follows are 23 T cell receptor beta chains derived from one specimen sequenced in a study of cytomegalovirus exposure and HLA in healthy donors. The PCR made use of 60 Vbeta and 13 Jbeta primers. Some clones are missing from TCRdb's copy, which holds only in-frame ones; the method was immunoSEQ multiplex PCR. The sample records roughly 140,000 clones, approximately 80% being singletons. The sequenced material came from PBMCs. The receptor set was obtained from a woman in her 40s in good health and CMV-seronegative.

This clone was detected once. The chain carries TRBV27 and TRBJ2-5; 9 nucleotides match TRBD1. Germline assignment: CDR1 MNHEY and CDR2 SMNVEV (reference sequence). V gave up 7 bases and J gave up 5 bases; unmatched junction bases: 14. The CDR3 is 16 residues long. Written as DNA, the CDR3 is TGTGCCAGCAAACCTACCCCCGGGACAGGGTTCGAGACCCAGTACTTC. Its protein product is CASKPTPGTGFETQYF.

This chain joins TRBV7-2 and TRBJ2-1; TRBD2 is a possible D gene (7 bases). V was clipped by 4 bases and J by 2 bases, with 12 bases between them. The CDR3 has 15 amino acids. Germline V gene sequence: CDR1 SGHTA, CDR2 FQGNSA. The CDR3 DNA reads TGTGCCAGCAGCTACCGGGGGGACACCTACAATGAGCAGTTCTTC. The encoded protein is CASSYRGDTYNEQFF.

The chain recombines TRBV6-4 with TRBJ1-1; 7 bases align to TRBD1. This CDR3 is built from 14 residues. Germline-derived CDR1 and CDR2 are MRHNA and SNTAGT. Trimming took 6 bases from V and 2 from J; bases not matched to a gene: 6. This CDR3 reads CASRRDSYNTEAFF. CDR3 DNA sequence: TGTGCCAGCAGAAGGGACAGCTACAACACTGAAGCTTTCTTT.

This sequence joins TRBV10-3 and TRBJ1-3; TRBD1 aligns across 10 bases. Germline CDR1 and CDR2: ENHRY and SYGVKD. With 5 bases clipped from V and 0 bases from J, the junction kept 4 bases outside the gene matches. CDR3 size: 16 residues. The CDR3 here is CAISRGQGFSGNTIYF. The CDR3 DNA reads TGTGCCATCAGTAGGGGACAGGGGTTCTCTGGAAACACCATATATTTT.

The chain combines TRBV28 with TRBJ1-4; D is uncertain. The CDR3 has 15 residues. V was shortened by 5 bases and J by 5 bases, with 15 bases between the two germline ends. The germline V gene has CDR1 MDHEN and CDR2 SYDVKM. The CDR3 spells CASSPPGVGNEKLFF. The CDR3 nucleotides read TGTGCCAGCAGTCCCCCCGGGGTTGGGAATGAAAAACTGTTTTTT.

This clone was seen once. The V call is TRBV5-1, the J call TRBJ2-5; a weak D match, TRBD1 (6 bases). The germline V and J ends were trimmed by 1 base and 2 bases, with 12 bases remaining between them. CDR3 length equals 15 residues. Per germline, CDR1 SGHRS and CDR2 YFSETQ. The CDR3 bases are TGCGCCAGCAGCTTGACAGACAGGACTCAAGAGACCCAGTACTTC. Translated: CASSLTDRTQETQYF.

This clone occurred a few times. This chain uses TRBV11-3 with TRBJ1-1; D is unresolved. Germline assignment: CDR1 SGHNT and CDR2 YENEEA. V was pared by 4 bases and J by 1 base, with 10 bases between. The CDR3 loop spans 14 amino acids. The CDR3 bases are TGTGCCAGCAGCTCGAACCGCGCGAACACTGAAGCTTTCTTT. As protein: CASSSNRANTEAFF. Together with reference TRBV11-3 and TRBJ1-1, the CDR3 gives the full variable domain: EAGVVQSPRYKIIEKKQPVAFWCNPISGHNTLYWYLQNLGQGPELLIRYENEEAVDDSQLPKDRFSAERLKGVDSTLKIQPAELGDSAVYLCASSSNRANTEAFFGQGTRLTVV.

The rearrangement uses TRBV5-1 and TRBJ1-2; the D gene is possibly TRBD1 (6 bases). The germline V gene has CDR1 SGHRS and CDR2 YFSETQ. The V end lost 3 bases, the J end lost 3 bases, and 12 bases lay between the germline ends. The CDR3 runs to 14 residues. The CDR3 nucleotides are TGCGCCAGCAGCTCAGGGACACCCTACTATGGCTACACCTTC. It translates to CASSSGTPYYGYTF.

About this clone: Different DNA sequences within this sample yield the same CDR3. V and J are TRBV5-4 and TRBJ2-1; 10 bases line up with TRBD2. CDR3 length: 16 amino acids. After removal of 1 base from V and 9 bases from J, the junction contained 10 bases not matched to a gene. The germline CDR1 and CDR2 sequences are SGHNT and YYREEE (reference sequence). The CDR3 nucleotides read TGTGCCAGCAGCTTGCTAGCGGGAGTGTTCGACAGTGAGCAGTTCTTC. It specifies CASSLLAGVFDSEQFF.

The chain employs TRBV25-1 and TRBJ1-1; D ambiguous. The V gene's germline CDR1 is MGHDK and CDR2 SYGVNS. V was trimmed by 8 bases and J by 1 base, leaving 8 bases between them. This CDR3 has 12 amino acids. For the CDR3, the DNA is TGTGCCAGCGGCACAGAGAACACTGAAGCTTTCTTT. It is translated as CASGTENTEAFF. Full variable domain (outside the CDR3, taken from reference TRBV25-1 and TRBJ1-1): EADIYQTPRYLVIGTGKKITLECSQTMGHDKMYWYQQDPGMELHLIHYSYGVNSTEKGDLSSESTVSRIRTEHFPLTLESARPSHTSQYLCASGTENTEAFFGQGTRLTVV.

About this clone itself: Additional DNA sequences in this sample encode the identical CDR3. The J gene is TRBJ1-2, the V gene TRBV6-1; 9 bases align to TRBD1. The V and J ends lost 3 bases and 8 bases, in that order; junction bases with no gene match: 7. Germline V CDR1 and CDR2: MNHNS, SASEGT. The CDR3 consists of 14 residues. CDR3 sequence: CASSDPGQGYGYTF. DNA for the CDR3: TGTGCCAGCAGTGATCCGGGACAGGGATACGGCTACACCTTC.

The V gene is TRBV29-1, the J gene TRBJ2-5; 8 positions match TRBD1. The closer fit of TRBJ2-7 to the DNA end suggests the J call may be wrong. The germline V gene encodes CDR1 SQVTM and CDR2 ANQGSEA. The CDR3 has 14 amino acids. The CDR3 bases are TGCAGCGTTGAAGATCGCTGGACAGGGAGCGAGCAGTACTTC. It translates to CSVEDRWTGSEQYF.

This chain joins TRBV25-1 and TRBJ2-2; TRBD2 matches 16 bases. Germline values: CDR1 MGHDK, CDR2 SYGVNS. After removal of 7 bases from V and 7 bases from J, the junction contained 9 bases not matched to a gene. The CDR3 contains 17 residues. CDR3 amino acids: CASTVGTSGRVDGELFF. In DNA, the CDR3 is TGTGCCAGCACCGTGGGGACTAGCGGGAGGGTTGACGGGGAGCTGTTTTTT. Drawing the rest from reference TRBV25-1 and TRBJ2-2, the complete variable domain is EADIYQTPRYLVIGTGKKITLECSQTMGHDKMYWYQQDPGMELHLIHYSYGVNSTEKGDLSSESTVSRIRTEHFPLTLESARPSHTSQYLCASTVGTSGRVDGELFFGEGSRLTVL.

The rearrangement joins TRBV7-9 to TRBJ2-5, with D possibly being TRBD2 (5 bases). This CDR3 comprises 13 residues. Trimming removed 6 bases at V and 2 bases at J, with 10 bases between. The germline CDR1 and CDR2 sequences are SEHNR and FQNEAQ (reference sequence). DNA of the CDR3: TGTGCCAGCAGGACGACGGGGCAAGAGACCCAGTACTTC. It encodes CASRTTGQETQYF.

The rearrangement joins TRBV10-3 to TRBJ2-3; D unresolved. CDR1 and CDR2 (germline): ENHRY, SYGVKD. Trimming pared 4 bases from V and 0 bases from J, leaving 8 bases between. The CDR3 runs 14 residues. CDR3 region: CAISAVTSTDTQYF. DNA for the CDR3: TGTGCCATCAGTGCGGTGACTAGCACAGATACGCAGTATTTT.

The chain links TRBV6-4 to TRBJ1-1; D is perhaps TRBD1 (6 bases). The V gene lost 6 bases and the J gene lost 1 base, with 9 bases spanning the gap. Germline V lookup: CDR1 MRHNA, CDR2 SNTAGT. The CDR3 runs 13 residues. This CDR3 is CASSMDRNTEAFF. The CDR3 DNA reads TGTGCCAGCAGCATGGACAGGAACACTGAAGCTTTCTTT.

The CDR3 nucleotides are TGCGCCAGCAGCCCGCAGGGGGCCAGCAATCAGCCCCAGCATTTT. Translating gives CASSPQGASNQPQHF. The chain couples TRBV5-1 to TRBJ1-5; 8 nucleotides align to TRBD1. The ends lost 4 bases at V and 1 base at J; junction bases unmatched: 4. This CDR3 is 15 amino acids long. Germline CDR1 and CDR2: SGHRS and YFSETQ.

The chain employs TRBV18 and TRBJ1-5; TRBD1 matches 8 bases. V gave up 6 bases and J gave up 4 bases; unmatched junction bases: 2. CDR3 size: 13 residues. In germline, CDR1 is KGHSH, CDR2 LQKENI. The CDR3 DNA is TGTGCCAGCTCGGGGACAGGTAATCAGCCCCAGCATTTT. The encoded protein is CASSGTGNQPQHF. The entire variable domain, with the rest obtained from reference TRBV18 and TRBJ1-5, is as follows: NAGVMQNPRHLVRRRGQEARLRCSPMKGHSHVYWYRQLPEEGLKFMVYLQKENIIDESGMPKERFSAEFPKEGPSILRIQQVVRGDSAAYFCASSGTGNQPQHFGDGTRLSIL.

CDR3 sequence reads: CASSDRQYGYTF. The CDR3 region has the DNA TGTGCCAGCAGTGACAGACAGTATGGCTACACCTTC. The genes are TRBV25-1 and TRBJ1-2, with D maybe TRBD1 (5 bases). Trimming shortened V by 3 bases and J by 5 bases, and 7 bases separated the two germline ends. The CDR3 consists of 12 residues. Germline V CDR1 and CDR2: MGHDK, SYGVNS.

The chain is built from TRBV19 and TRBJ1-1, with D hard to call. This CDR3 contains 13 residues. Germline V CDR1 and CDR2: LNHDA, SQIVND (reference sequence). With 3 bases removed from V and 2 bases from J, the gap between germline ends came to 7 bases. CDR3: CASSIQANTEAFF. DNA for the CDR3: TGTGCCAGTAGTATTCAGGCCAACACTGAAGCTTTCTTT.

Many counts were recorded for this clone. The chain couples TRBV9 to TRBJ2-7; TRBD2 might be the D (6 bases). The CDR3 spans 16 residues. Germline V gene data show CDR1 as SGDLS and CDR2 as YYNGEE. Trimming removed 1 base at V and 0 bases at J, with 14 bases between. Written as DNA, the CDR3 is TGTGCCAGCAGCGTATCCACGGGGGAGTCCTCCTACGAGCAGTACTTC. Encoded protein: CASSVSTGESSYEQYF.

The chain joins TRBV6-5 to TRBJ2-3, with 8 bases aligning to TRBD1. J gave up 3 bases and V 6 bases, and 8 bases lay outside the gene matches. CDR1 MNHEY and CDR2 SVGAGI come from the germline V gene. The CDR3 totals 15 residues. The CDR3 spells CASSLGQGRTDTQYF. The CDR3 DNA follows: TGTGCCAGCAGCCTCGGACAGGGTAGGACAGATACGCAGTATTTT.

With respect to this clone: The junction departs from germline at one end; a sequencing error may be responsible. The sample has other DNA sequences that encode this CDR3 too. CDR3 DNA: TGTGCCAGTAGTCCCCAGGGTAACTATGGCTACACTTTC. Amino acids: CASSPQGNYGYTF. The genes are TRBV19 and TRBJ1-2; possibly TRBD1 for D (5 bases). The germline CDR1 and CDR2 sequences are LNHDA and SQIVND (reference sequence). This CDR3 is 13 amino acids long. Complete variable domain (other parts from reference TRBV19 and TRBJ1-2): DGGITQSPKYLFRKEGQNVTLSCEQNLNHDAMYWYRQDPGQGLRLIYYSQIVNDFQKGDIAEGYSVSREKKESFPLTVTSAQKNPTAFYLCASSPQGNYGYTFGSGTRLTVV.